These 26 T cell receptor beta chains share one sample of origin, sequenced in a study of shared clonotypes between healthy human individuals. Assay used: immunoSEQ multiplex PCR; TCRdb lists only in-frame clones, some missing. Among over a million clones listed, 78% were seen once. Material: memory CD4+ T cells from PBMCs. Subset in this sample: CD45RA-negative fraction. All receptors derive from a man between 18 and 35 years old in good health. Some clones in this sample may be carry-over from other donors' samples.

This rearrangement joins TRBV5-6 to TRBJ2-7; D not resolved. The CDR3 runs to 14 residues. Trimming removed 7 bases from V and 2 bases from J, with 16 bases in between. Germline-derived CDR1 and CDR2 are SGHDT and YYEEEE. CDR3 DNA sequence: TGTGCCAGCTGCGATCCGATACCGGCCTACGAGCAGTACTTC. This translates into CASCDPIPAYEQYF.

The chain is built from TRBV27 and TRBJ2-1; D might be TRBD1 (6 bases). The V and J ends lost 5 bases and 9 bases respectively, with 17 bases between them. The germline gives CDR1 MNHEY, CDR2 SMNVEV (reference sequence). This CDR3 is built from 14 residues. In nucleotides, the CDR3 is TGTGCCAGCAGTCCCCAACAGGGACCCGGTGAGCAGTTCTTC. Protein sequence: CASSPQQGPGEQFF.

J is TRBJ2-2 and V is TRBV5-4, with no clear D. In germline, CDR1 is SGHNT, CDR2 YYREEE (reference sequence). V lost 3 bases to trimming and J lost 8 bases, with 17 bases between them. The CDR3 has 15 residues. CDR3 sequence (DNA): TGTGCCAGCAGCTCCGGTCAATCATCCGCGGGGGAGCTGTTTTTT. This encodes CASSSGQSSAGELFF.

The V gene is TRBV19, the J gene TRBJ1-1; D remains unclear. Trimming left V 4 bases short and J 3 bases short, with 15 bases between. CDR1 and CDR2 from the germline V gene are LNHDA and SQIVND (reference sequence). This CDR3 region has 15 residues. CDR3 nucleotide sequence: TGTGCCAGTAGTACTGCCTCGCAGTGGGACACTGAAGCTTTCTTT. Its protein product is CASSTASQWDTEAFF.

The V and J genes are TRBV6-5 and TRBJ2-7; TRBD2 is a possible D gene (5 bases). The ends were cut back, 5 bases at V and 7 bases at J, with 18 bases in the middle. The V gene's germline CDR1 is MNHEY and CDR2 SVGAGI. The CDR3 is 14 residues long. The CDR3 nucleotides read TGTGCCAGCAGTCGACTTCGGGGTTCGGGAGAGCAGTACTTC. Translating it yields CASSRLRGSGEQYF.

This clone was counted a single time. The chain is built from TRBV2 and TRBJ2-1; TRBD2 matches 11 bases. V was clipped by 4 bases and J by 7 bases; unmatched bases: 3. This CDR3 spans 14 amino acids. Germline CDR1 and CDR2: SNHLY and FYNNEI. CDR3 nucleotide sequence: TGTGCCAGCAGTGTAGCGGGAGGGCCTAATGAGCAGTTCTTC. This encodes CASSVAGGPNEQFF.

The chain joins TRBV28 to TRBJ2-2, with TRBD1 identical over 9 bases. V shed 6 bases, J shed 5 bases, and the junction held 10 bases outside the gene matches. Looked up from germline, CDR1 is MDHEN and CDR2 is SYDVKM. The CDR3 length is 16 residues. The CDR3 nucleotides read TGTGCCAGCAGATCACCTGGGACAGGGCTTACCGGGGAGCTGTTTTTT. Protein sequence: CASRSPGTGLTGELFF.

The chain combines TRBV27 with TRBJ1-1; TRBD1 agrees at 7 bases. The germline CDR1 and CDR2 sequences are MNHEY and SMNVEV (reference sequence). The J segment lost 0 bases and the V segment lost 3 bases, leaving 1 base of the junction unmatched. The CDR3 is 14 residues long. This chain's CDR3 is CASSFRGMNTEAFF. The CDR3 coding sequence is TGTGCCAGCAGTTTCAGGGGGATGAACACTGAAGCTTTCTTT.

This clone has a handful of counts. The chain has TRBV28 and TRBJ2-5; perhaps TRBD1 as D (6 bases). From germline, CDR1 is MDHEN and CDR2 SYDVKM. V lost 5 bases, J lost 5 bases, and 24 bases lay in between. The CDR3 consists of 17 residues. CDR3 amino acids: CASSLLEDSLGWETQYF. The CDR3 region has the DNA TGTGCCAGCAGTCTCCTAGAGGACAGCCTTGGATGGGAGACCCAGTACTTC.

This clone has more than one count but fewer than ten. The J gene is TRBJ1-2, the V gene TRBV27; no firm D call. The length of the CDR3 is 12 residues. Germline values: CDR1 MNHEY, CDR2 SMNVEV (reference sequence). The V and J ends lost 5 bases and 7 bases respectively, with 11 bases between them. The CDR3 DNA reads TGTGCCAGCAGTACCTCAAAGGCTGGCTACACCTTC. Its protein is CASSTSKAGYTF.

Notes on this clone: It is likely a read error: a sequence one base away is far more abundant. The genes are TRBV9 and TRBJ1-1; 10 nucleotides match TRBD1. This CDR3 has 16 amino acids. Germline CDR1 reads SGDLS; CDR2 reads YYNGEE. V dropped 4 bases and J dropped 7; count of bases not matched to a gene: 13. The CDR3 DNA sequence: TGTGCCAGCAGCCCCATTTACGGGACAGGGGCCCTTGAAGCTTTCTTT. Encoded protein: CASSPIYGTGALEAFF.

This chain links TRBV28 with TRBJ2-6; 13 bases map to TRBD2. The CDR3 length is 20 residues. Germline V gene lookup returns CDR1 MDHEN and CDR2 SYDVKM. V was pared by 6 bases and J by 0 bases, with 11 bases of the junction left unmatched. The CDR3 loop reads CASRGVPGLAGSSGANVLTF. The DNA for the CDR3 is TGTGCCAGCAGGGGGGTCCCGGGACTAGCGGGAAGCTCTGGGGCCAACGTCCTGACTTTC.

The chain carries TRBV10-1 and TRBJ2-7; the match to TRBD1 covers 8 bases. This CDR3 has 14 amino acids. V lost 4 bases and J lost 7; bases outside the gene matches: 9. Germline V lookup: CDR1 WNHNN, CDR2 SYGVQD (reference sequence). CDR3 loop: CASSAGGSVGEQYF. The DNA for the CDR3 is TGCGCCAGCAGTGCAGGGGGCTCGGTGGGTGAGCAGTACTTC.

The chain joins TRBV6-1 to TRBJ2-7; TRBD1 might be the D (6 bases). This CDR3 has 14 residues. V was shortened by 0 bases and J by 7 bases, with 13 bases between the two germline ends. Germline CDR1 is MNHNS and CDR2 is SASEGT. CDR3 loop: CASSEAGAAKEQYF. Written as DNA, the CDR3 is TGTGCCAGCAGTGAAGCGGGGGCAGCTAAGGAGCAGTACTTC.

The chain links TRBV5-4 to TRBJ2-3, with 10 nucleotides matching TRBD2. In germline, CDR1 is SGHNT, CDR2 YYREEE (reference sequence). The junction had 10 bases not matched to a gene; V was cut back by 3 bases and J by 3 bases. There are 17 residues in the CDR3. In DNA form, the CDR3 reads TGTGCCAGCAGCTCGCAAGCTAGCGGGAGAGGGACAGATACGCAGTATTTT. Translated: CASSSQASGRGTDTQYF.

V gene TRBV28 combines with J gene TRBJ1-5; 9 bases are a match to TRBD1. Germline CDR1 reads MDHEN; CDR2 reads SYDVKM. Trimming cost V 5 bases and J 4 bases; bases outside gene matches: 18. The CDR3 contains 19 residues. The CDR3 loop reads CASSPRGLDRGRSNQPQHF. In DNA form, the CDR3 reads TGTGCCAGCAGTCCTAGGGGGTTGGACAGGGGCCGGTCTAATCAGCCCCAGCATTTT.

This chain links TRBV10-3 with TRBJ2-2, with D tentatively TRBD2 (5 bases). The CDR3 is made up of 18 amino acids. V was pared by 6 bases and J by 4 bases, with 24 bases between. The germline gives CDR1 ENHRY, CDR2 SYGVKD. CDR3 residues: CAISNRLASPMGTGELFF. Here the CDR3 DNA reads TGTGCCATCAGCAATCGGCTAGCCTCCCCAATGGGCACCGGGGAGCTGTTTTTT.

The chain links TRBV7-9 to TRBJ2-1, with a tentative D call TRBD2 (5 bases). Deletions cut 11 bases from V and 7 bases from J, with 12 bases between. CDR1 and CDR2 (germline): SEHNR, FQNEAQ (reference sequence). The CDR3 extends over 11 amino acids. In nucleotides, the CDR3 is TGTGCCTCGGGATTGGAAAATGAGCAGTTCTTC. Protein product: CASGLENEQFF. Based on the CDR3 plus reference TRBV7-9 and TRBJ2-1, the full variable domain is DTGVSQNPRHKITKRGQNVTFRCDPISEHNRLYWYRQTLGQGPEFLTYFQNEAQLEKSRLLSDRFSAERPKGSFSTLEIQRTEQGDSAMYLCASGLENEQFFGPGTRLTVL.

The V and J genes are TRBV7-2 and TRBJ2-3; D is uncertain. In germline, CDR1 is SGHTA, CDR2 FQGNSA. The CDR3 is 14 residues long. The V gene lost 5 bases and the J gene lost 2 bases, with 11 bases spanning the gap. Here the CDR3 DNA reads TGTGCCAGCAGCCGCAGTAGGACCACAGATACGCAGTATTTT. Translating gives CASSRSRTTDTQYF.

V is TRBV4-1 and J is TRBJ1-1; the D gene is possibly TRBD1 (5 bases). This CDR3 region has 14 residues. Germline V gives CDR1 MGHRA, CDR2 YSYEKL. The V gene lost 1 base and the J gene lost 9 bases, with 15 bases spanning the gap. CDR3 residues: CASSQAWRDVQAFF. In DNA form, the CDR3 reads TGCGCCAGCAGCCAAGCTTGGCGGGACGTTCAAGCTTTCTTT.

Of note for this clone: The same CDR3 also results from other DNA sequences found in this sample. V is TRBV5-1 and J is TRBJ2-1, with 7 bases that match TRBD2. In germline, CDR1 is SGHRS, CDR2 YFSETQ. V dropped 3 bases and J dropped 2; count of bases not matched to a gene: 2. The length of the CDR3 is 14 residues. The CDR3 loop reads CASSSGTTYNEQFF. The CDR3 DNA is TGCGCCAGCAGCTCCGGGACTACCTACAATGAGCAGTTCTTC.

V gene TRBV19 combines with J gene TRBJ1-5; D ambiguous. The CDR3 totals 14 residues. V was trimmed by 8 bases and J by 0 bases, leaving 11 bases between them. Looked up from germline, CDR1 is LNHDA and CDR2 is SQIVND (reference sequence). CDR3 sequence reads: CASGSTDSNQPQHF. CDR3 nucleotide sequence: TGTGCCAGTGGATCGACGGATAGCAATCAGCCCCAGCATTTT.

The V call is TRBV10-2, the J call TRBJ2-7; 11 bases line up with TRBD2. Per germline, CDR1 WSHSY and CDR2 SAAADI. This CDR3 contains 15 residues. Unmatched junction bases numbered 8, after V lost 4 bases and J lost 6 bases. In DNA form, the CDR3 reads TGCGCCAGCAGTGTACTGGCTAGCGGGAGGCTCGAGCAGTACTTC. It translates to CASSVLASGRLEQYF.

The J gene is TRBJ2-7, the V gene TRBV7-9, with 8 bases identical to TRBD1. V shed 5 bases, J shed 7 bases, and the junction held 7 bases outside the gene matches. This CDR3 region has 13 residues. Germline assignment: CDR1 SEHNR and CDR2 FQNEAQ (reference sequence). The DNA for the CDR3 is TGTGCCAGCAGCCCCGGACAGGGTCGTGAGCAGTACTTC. It specifies CASSPGQGREQYF.

On this clone: The same CDR3 can be traced to other DNA sequences in this sample. J is TRBJ2-1 and V is TRBV2, with D uncertain. CDR3 length equals 11 residues. CDR1 is SNHLY and CDR2 is FYNNEI in the germline V gene. Trimming shortened V by 6 bases and J by 4 bases, and 4 bases separated the two germline ends. The CDR3: CASSGYNEQFF. CDR3 bases: TGTGCCAGCAGCGGATACAATGAGCAGTTCTTC.

V and J are TRBV19 and TRBJ1-2, with D maybe TRBD1 (5 bases). V lost 8 bases and J 4 bases, leaving 23 bases between the germline ends. CDR1 is LNHDA and CDR2 is SQIVND in the germline V gene (reference sequence). The CDR3 extends over 16 amino acids. The CDR3 sequence: CASERGRSPSGYGYTF. The DNA of the CDR3 is TGTGCCAGTGAACGGGGCAGGTCCCCTTCGGGCTATGGCTACACCTTC.